The 28 T cell receptor beta chains reported below all come from one sample, sequenced in a study of identical twins. A single record per CDR3 protein comes from TCRdb applying MiXCR to the 5' RACE reads. The sample lists some 710,000 distinct CDR3 sequences; roughly 6.2% were seen once. Specimen: naive T cells sorted from blood. The origin of the receptors is a man aged 18-30 years in good health.

This clonotype was seen a few times. V usage is TRBV3-1 and J usage is TRBJ2-7; 8 nucleotides align to TRBD2. The CDR3 has 16 amino acids. Losses at the gene ends were 3 bases for V and 6 bases for J; bases not matched to a gene: 13. Germline V gene data show CDR1 as LGHDT and CDR2 as YNNKEL (reference sequence). CDR3 sequence (DNA): TGTGCCAGCAGCCAGGGGCTCCGAGCGGGAGCAGGCGAGCAGTACTTC. Translation: CASSQGLRAGAGEQYF.

This clonotype has a count of ten or more. The chain combines TRBV12-3 or TRBV12-4 with TRBJ1-1, with 8 bases lining up with TRBD1. This CDR3 is built from 16 residues. V lost 5 bases to trimming and J lost 5 bases; unmatched junction nucleotides: 13. CDR3 DNA sequence: TGTGCCAGCAGTCGATACTCAGGGGGCGCTGGGACTGAAGCTTTCTTT. Protein product: CASSRYSGGAGTEAFF.

At least ten counts were recorded for this clonotype. The chain employs TRBV5-1 and TRBJ2-2; D remains ambiguous. The CDR3 is 13 amino acids. Per the germline V gene, CDR1 is SGHRS and CDR2 is YFSETQ. Deletions cut 4 bases from V and 4 bases from J, with 8 bases between. The CDR3 sequence is CASSPSFTGELFF. Here the CDR3 DNA reads TGCGCCAGCAGCCCCTCCTTCACCGGGGAGCTGTTTTTT.

This clonotype was found a few times. The V gene is TRBV7-9, the J gene TRBJ2-1; no firm D call. CDR1 is SEHNR and CDR2 is FQNEAQ in the germline V gene (reference sequence). With 1 base removed from V and 8 bases from J, the gap between germline ends came to 12 bases. The CDR3 covers 14 residues. The CDR3: CASSLGGAGHEQFF. In DNA form, the CDR3 reads TGTGCCAGCAGCTTAGGAGGAGCCGGCCATGAGCAGTTCTTC.

Ten or more counts support this clonotype. This sequence joins TRBV29-1 and TRBJ1-2; 7 bases are shared with TRBD1. The CDR3 loop spans 11 amino acids. The V gene end was trimmed by 5 bases and the J gene end by 8 bases; junction bases not matched to a gene: 5. Germline CDR1 and CDR2: SQVTM and ANQGSEA. CDR3: CSVYTGVGYTF. The CDR3 nucleotides are TGCAGCGTTTATACAGGGGTCGGCTACACCTTC.

The chain recombines TRBV7-8 with TRBJ2-3; 8 positions match TRBD2. J was trimmed by 3 bases and V by 3 bases; bases with no gene match: 5. Germline CDR1 and CDR2: SGHVS and FQNEAQ. The CDR3 has 15 amino acids. The CDR3 sequence is CASSFQRERTDTQYF. CDR3 DNA sequence: TGTGCCAGCAGCTTCCAGCGGGAGCGGACAGATACGCAGTATTTT.

The chain is built from TRBV11-2 and TRBJ1-4, with D possibly matching TRBD1 (5 bases). V was pared by 5 bases and J by 4 bases, with 26 bases between. Germline-derived CDR1 and CDR2 are SGHAT and FQNNGV. This CDR3 spans 19 amino acids. CDR3 in amino acids: CASSRHPLGGERNNEKLFF. The CDR3, as DNA: TGTGCCAGCAGCCGACACCCTCTGGGGGGAGAAAGGAATAATGAAAAACTGTTTTTT.

This clonotype has a count of ten or more. The chain carries TRBV12-3 or TRBV12-4 and TRBJ1-2, with a weak D call TRBD1 (5 bases). This CDR3 is built from 11 residues. V dropped 6 bases and J dropped 8 bases, with 10 bases sitting between them. The CDR3 region has the DNA TGTGCCAGCAGAGGGGTCGGGGGCTACACCTTC. Translating it yields CASRGVGGYTF.

The chain combines TRBV29-1 with TRBJ1-4; 7 bases map to TRBD1. Germline V gene sequence: CDR1 SQVTM, CDR2 ANQGSEA. The V segment lost 7 bases and the J segment 5 bases; nucleotides outside the gene matches: 10. The CDR3 runs 14 residues. CDR3 sequence (DNA): TGCAGCGCTGCTCTGACAGGGTCGAATGAAAAACTGTTTTTT. This encodes CSAALTGSNEKLFF.

There are many counts of this clonotype. The gene calls are TRBV20-1 and TRBJ2-1, with 10 bases lining up with TRBD1. Germline lookup yields CDR1 DFQATT and CDR2 SNEGSKA (reference sequence). Trimming took 6 bases from V and 7 from J; bases not matched to a gene: 15. This CDR3 spans 16 amino acids. CDR3 bases: TGCAGTGCCTCGGTTACGGGACAGGGGTCTGAGAATGAGCAGTTCTTC. Translation: CSASVTGQGSENEQFF.

The chain combines TRBV5-1 with TRBJ2-1, with 11 bases lining up with TRBD2. The CDR3 loop spans 18 amino acids. Germline CDR1 reads SGHRS; CDR2 reads YFSETQ. V trimming: 1 base; J trimming: 3 bases; junction bases outside the gene matches: 9. The CDR3, as DNA: TGCGCCAGCAGCTTGTTGACGGCCGGGACTAGCGGCTACAATGAGCAGTTCTTC. This encodes CASSLLTAGTSGYNEQFF.

This clonotype was counted ten times or more. The rearrangement joins TRBV9 to TRBJ2-1; 9 nucleotides agree with TRBD2. Trimming cost V 0 bases and J 9 bases; bases outside gene matches: 7. Germline V gene sequence: CDR1 SGDLS, CDR2 YYNGEE. The CDR3 has 15 amino acids. In DNA, the CDR3 is TGTGCCAGCAGCGTAGGCCCCCAGACTAGCGGTGAGCAGTTCTTC. This codes for CASSVGPQTSGEQFF.

This clonotype showed up many times. The chain has TRBV3-1 and TRBJ1-2; D is possibly TRBD1 (5 bases). The CDR3 totals 14 residues. Trimming removed 0 bases from V and 4 bases from J, with 9 bases in between. Germline CDR1 and CDR2: LGHDT and YNNKEL (reference sequence). The CDR3 DNA reads TGTGCCAGCAGCCAAGATCGAGGGGCCTATGGCTACACCTTC. It translates to CASSQDRGAYGYTF.

This clonotype was found many times. The V call is TRBV29-1, the J call TRBJ2-4; D remains ambiguous. The CDR3 totals 15 residues. The germline CDR1 and CDR2 sequences are SQVTM and ANQGSEA. V was pared by 5 bases and J by 4 bases, with 18 bases between. The CDR3 bases are TGCAGCGTTCACATCGCCGGATCCCAAAAAAACATTCAGTACTTC. It is translated as CSVHIAGSQKNIQYF.

There are a few counts of this clonotype. CDR3 loop: CSVEGLTHTDTQYF. As DNA, the CDR3 is TGCAGCGTTGAAGGCCTGACACACACAGATACGCAGTATTTT. The chain carries TRBV29-1 and TRBJ2-3; unclear D gene. CDR1 and CDR2 (germline): SQVTM, ANQGSEA. CDR3 length: 14 residues. Trimming took 1 base from V and 2 from J, leaving 10 bases between them.

This chain links TRBV30 with TRBJ1-6, with a possible D match to TRBD1 (6 bases). Germline V lookup: CDR1 GTSNPN, CDR2 SVGIG (reference sequence). V shed 3 bases and J shed 6 bases, with 12 bases lying between them. This CDR3 has 14 residues. The CDR3 loop is CAWRSDSSNSPLHF. DNA of the CDR3: TGTGCCTGGAGATCGGACAGCTCTAATTCACCCCTCCACTTT.

This clonotype occurred many times. This sequence joins TRBV20-1 and TRBJ2-5; D might be TRBD1 or TRBD2, each matching 5 bases. Germline V CDR1 and CDR2: DFQATT, SNEGSKA (reference sequence). This CDR3 is 14 amino acids long. V was pared by 2 bases and J by 2 bases, with 12 bases between. CDR3 amino acids: CSARRAWGQETQYF. CDR3 bases: TGCAGTGCTAGACGGGCCTGGGGGCAAGAGACCCAGTACTTC.

V usage is TRBV12-3 or TRBV12-4 and J usage is TRBJ1-6, with 8 nucleotides matching TRBD1. J gave up 5 bases and V 8 bases, and 5 bases lay outside the gene matches. The CDR3 extends over 14 amino acids. CDR3 DNA sequence: TGTGCCAGCCACGGGACAGGAGATAATTCACCCCTCCACTTT. As protein: CASHGTGDNSPLHF.

The V call is TRBV6-5, the J call TRBJ1-6; D not resolved. Germline CDR1 MNHEY, CDR2 SVGAGI. Trimming removed 0 bases at V and 6 bases at J, with 15 bases between. This CDR3 region has 17 residues. The CDR3 here is CASSYSSIGTLNSPLHF. In nucleotides, the CDR3 is TGTGCCAGCAGTTACTCGAGTATTGGCACACTTAATTCACCCCTCCACTTT.

This clonotype appeared many times. The gene calls are TRBV9 and TRBJ2-1; 8 nucleotides match TRBD2. The CDR3 sequence is 20 residues long. V shed 4 bases and J 1 base; nucleotides not matched to a gene: 19. The V gene's germline CDR1 is SGDLS and CDR2 YYNGEE. The CDR3 coding sequence is TGTGCCAGCAGCCCACCAAGGGGGAATCCGGGACTAGTGTCCTACAATGAGCAGTTCTTC. Its protein is CASSPPRGNPGLVSYNEQFF.

This clonotype was counted many times. The V call is TRBV10-2, the J call TRBJ2-7; perhaps TRBD1 as D (5 bases). CDR3 length equals 12 residues. CDR1 is WSHSY, CDR2 SAAADI, per germline. The V end was cut by 5 bases, the J end by 2 bases, with 7 bases between. CDR3 DNA sequence: TGCGCCAGCAGTACAGGAGCCTACGAGCAGTACGTC. Residues: CASSTGAYEQYV.

This clonotype was seen many times. V is TRBV29-1 and J is TRBJ2-1; maybe TRBD2 (5 bases). CDR1 and CDR2 (germline): SQVTM, ANQGSEA. V lost 4 bases and J lost 10, with 17 bases in between. This CDR3 spans 13 amino acids. CDR3 DNA sequence: TGCAGCGTTGCAGGACTTTCACTCGGGGAGCAGTTCTTC. Translating it yields CSVAGLSLGEQFF.

This clonotype was seen ten or more times. The rearrangement joins TRBV12-3 or TRBV12-4 to TRBJ2-3; possible D gene TRBD1, 5 bases. Between the trimmed V and J ends, which lost 3 bases and 6 bases, there was a span of 13 bases. This CDR3 is built from 14 residues. The CDR3 bases are TGTGCCAGCAGTTTTCTGTCAGGGCGGGATACGCAGTATTTT. Protein sequence: CASSFLSGRDTQYF.

The CDR3 protein is CASRATSGPTGELFF. CDR3 bases: TGTGCCAGCAGGGCCACTAGCGGGCCTACCGGGGAGCTGTTTTTT. The chain links TRBV12-3 or TRBV12-4 to TRBJ2-2; 9 bases match TRBD2. The CDR3 length is 15 residues. V gave up 6 bases and J gave up 5 bases; unmatched junction bases: 7.

This clonotype was recorded many times. This chain connects TRBV10-2 to TRBJ2-5, with D perhaps matching TRBD2 (6 bases). The germline V gene encodes CDR1 WSHSY and CDR2 SAAADI. V was shortened by 0 bases and J by 3 bases, with 11 bases between the two germline ends. This CDR3 is 15 amino acids long. Here the CDR3 reads CASSESKRAKETQYF. The DNA of the CDR3 is TGCGCCAGCAGTGAGTCGAAGCGGGCCAAAGAGACCCAGTACTTC.

This clonotype appeared a few times. The J gene is TRBJ2-5, the V gene TRBV15; 7 bases match TRBD1. From germline, CDR1 is LNHNV and CDR2 YYDKDF (reference sequence). After removal of 6 bases from V and 4 bases from J, the junction contained 2 bases not matched to a gene. This CDR3 contains 12 residues. The CDR3 is CATREGAETQYF. The CDR3 DNA sequence: TGTGCCACCAGAGAGGGGGCAGAGACCCAGTACTTC.

This clonotype was seen at least ten times. The rearrangement joins TRBV14 to TRBJ2-7; the D call may be TRBD1 or TRBD2 (5 bases each). From germline, CDR1 is SGHDN and CDR2 FVKESK. Trimming pared 4 bases from V and 3 bases from J, leaving 13 bases between. The CDR3 loop spans 14 amino acids. CDR3 residues: CASSLGGTFYEQYF. The DNA of the CDR3 is TGTGCCAGCAGCCTTGGGGGAACTTTCTACGAGCAGTACTTC.

This clonotype came up many times. This sequence joins TRBV7-2 and TRBJ2-1, with 11 bases identical to TRBD2. The CDR3 contains 16 residues. Germline V gene lookup returns CDR1 SGHTA and CDR2 FQGNSA. Trimming removed 4 bases from V and 3 bases from J; junction bases left unmatched: 5. Here the CDR3 DNA reads TGTGCCAGCAGCTCGAAGACTAGCGGGGTCTACAATGAGCAGTTCTTC. Translated: CASSSKTSGVYNEQFF.